The entry that follows covers one T cell receptor (beta chain) sequence. Sequenced material consisted of expressed TCRB transcripts (all of the isolated RNA was reverse transcribed). Data came from immunoSEQ multiplex PCR; TCRdb stores just in-frame clones and leaves some out. The sample includes fewer than 500,000 clones, more than 11% of them seen just once. These data are taken from a study of beta chain features in type 1 diabetes. Germline CDR1 is SEHNR and CDR2 is FQNEAQ (reference sequence). V lost 1 base to trimming and J lost 2 bases, with 9 bases between them. The CDR3 covers 15 residues. The sequence was obtained from a man in his thirties or forties in good health. The sequencing input was naive CD4+ T cells from blood. The chain uses TRBV7-9 and TRBJ1-5; no clear D gene. CDR3 region: CASSLVGSGNQPQHF. The CDR3 DNA is TGTGCCAGCAGCTTAGTAGGGAGTGGCAATCAGCCCCAGCATTTT.